Described below is a single T cell receptor beta chain sequence and its context. Its target is not known. Donors sampled were nominally healthy, though unrecorded immune exposures were likely. The sample comes from a study of cytomegalovirus exposure and HLA in healthy donors. Findings and caveats of the study: Cytomegalovirus-associated status was assigned to more than 150 TCR beta chains. Researchers reportedly found TCR beta sequences accurately predicted most subjects' HLA-A and HLA-B alleles.

Germline loops: CDR1 MNHEY, CDR2 SMNVEV (reference sequence). The V segment lost 3 bases and the J segment 4 bases; nucleotides outside the gene matches: 9. There are 17 residues in the CDR3. With 60 Vbeta and 13 Jbeta primers, the PCR was carried out. Repertoires were generated with immunoSEQ multiplex PCR, while TCRdb's copy carries only in-frame clones and drops some. The table has 200,000 or so clones, over 60% seen once; the top ten hold 1.5% to 2%. The chain has TRBV27 and TRBJ2-2; 9 nucleotides agree with TRBD2. The source of this sequence is a man aged 18 to 30 in good health and CMV-seronegative. Sample: PBMCs. The CDR3 DNA is TGTGCCAGCAGTTTGTCAGTAGCGGGGGTTCCCACCGGGGAGCTGTTTTTT. This gives the protein CASSLSVAGVPTGELFF.